Listed here are 18 T cell receptor beta chains from one sample, sequenced in a study of T cell clones after liver transplantation. The table came from immunoSEQ multiplex PCR; TCRdb's copy has only in-frame clones and leaves some out. The table records approximately 18,000 clones, 65% to 85% of them present only once. The sample here was CD8+ T cells from blood, taken less than 50 months after liver transplant. Every receptor here comes from a human patient who received a liver transplant. The graft donor may have contributed some T cells.

The gene calls are TRBV9 and TRBJ1-1; possibly TRBD1 for D (5 bases). The CDR3 is 16 amino acids. Germline CDR1 SGDLS, CDR2 YYNGEE. V lost 3 bases, J lost 3 bases, and 18 bases lay in between. This CDR3 is CASSAPRGRPDTEAFF. The CDR3 nucleotides are TGTGCCAGCAGCGCCCCGAGGGGCCGTCCGGACACTGAAGCTTTCTTT.

The V call is TRBV29-1, the J call TRBJ2-7; 11 bases line up with TRBD2. Germline V gene lookup returns CDR1 SQVTM and CDR2 ANQGSEA. This CDR3 comprises 14 residues. V was pared by 6 bases and J by 5 bases, with 9 bases of the junction left unmatched. CDR3 sequence: CSVELAGESHEQYF. Here the CDR3 DNA reads TGCAGCGTCGAACTAGCGGGAGAGAGCCACGAGCAGTACTTC.

This chain connects TRBV7-8 to TRBJ2-3; D is unclear. CDR1 SGHVS and CDR2 FQNEAQ come from the germline V gene. This CDR3 spans 16 amino acids. V was cut by 0 bases and J by 2 bases, with 12 bases left in between. Here the CDR3 reads CASSLAPSAVTDTQYF. The CDR3 nucleotides read TGTGCCAGCAGCTTAGCGCCCAGCGCAGTCACAGATACGCAGTATTTT. Full variable domain (outside the CDR3, taken from reference TRBV7-8 and TRBJ2-3): GAGVSQSPRYKVAKRGQDVALRCDPISGHVSLFWYQQALGQGPEFLTYFQNEAQLDKSGLPSDRFFAERPEGSVSTLKIQRTQQEDSAVYLCASSLAPSAVTDTQYFGPGTRLTVL.

The chain joins TRBV15 to TRBJ2-5; D is possibly TRBD1 (7 bases). Germline V gene lookup returns CDR1 LNHNV and CDR2 YYDKDF (reference sequence). CDR3 length: 15 residues. V lost 6 bases to trimming and J lost 3 bases, with 17 bases between them. CDR3 coding DNA: TGTGCCACCAGTCCCGGCGGGACAGTTAAAGAGACCCAGTACTTC. This gives the protein CATSPGGTVKETQYF.

The V call is TRBV9, the J call TRBJ2-1; 8 bases align to TRBD1. The CDR3 is made up of 16 amino acids. V shed 0 bases and J 4 bases; nucleotides not matched to a gene: 6. Germline CDR1 SGDLS, CDR2 YYNGEE. The CDR3 region is CASSVVDRANYNEQFF. In DNA form, the CDR3 reads TGTGCCAGCAGCGTAGTGGACAGGGCCAATTACAATGAGCAGTTCTTC.

This CDR3 is CASSSPGQTYEQYF. CDR3 bases: TGTGCCAGCAGTTCCCCGGGACAGACCTACGAGCAGTACTTC. The chain carries TRBV6-5 and TRBJ2-7; 7 bases match TRBD1. The V gene's germline CDR1 is MNHEY and CDR2 SVGAGI. The trim removed 4 bases at V and 2 bases at J, leaving 5 bases unmatched. The CDR3 loop spans 14 amino acids.

The chain links TRBV7-7 to TRBJ2-6; D is unresolved. Per the germline V gene, CDR1 is SSHAT and CDR2 is FNYEAQ (reference sequence). V was clipped by 5 bases and J by 5 bases, with 19 bases between them. There are 17 residues in the CDR3. The CDR3 loop is CASSDIVPQSRANVLTF. DNA of the CDR3: TGTGCCAGCAGCGACATAGTGCCACAAAGTCGGGCCAACGTCCTGACTTTC. Drawing the rest from reference TRBV7-7 and TRBJ2-6, the complete variable domain is GAGVSQSPRYKVTKRGQDVTLRCDPISSHATLYWYQQALGQGPEFLTYFNYEAQPDKSGLPSDRFSAERPEGSISTLTIQRTEQRDSAMYRCASSDIVPQSRANVLTFGAGSRLTVL.

This rearrangement joins TRBV27 to TRBJ2-7; the D is unclear. Germline lookup yields CDR1 MNHEY and CDR2 SMNVEV (reference sequence). There are 13 residues in the CDR3. V was clipped by 2 bases and J by 2 bases, with 7 bases between them. CDR3 sequence: CASSLGGTYEQYF. CDR3 in DNA: TGTGCCAGCAGTTTAGGTGGGACCTACGAGCAGTACTTC.

This clone appeared once. The gene calls are TRBV25-1 and TRBJ2-2, with no clear D. Germline CDR1 is MGHDK and CDR2 is SYGVNS. The CDR3 has 13 residues. V was trimmed by 3 bases and J by 4 bases, leaving 6 bases between them. The CDR3 DNA is TGTGCCAGCAGTGATCAAGGCACCGGGGAGCTGTTTTTT. It yields the protein CASSDQGTGELFF.

The CDR3 DNA follows: TGCGCCAGCAGCCGGGAAGCGGGGGAAGAGACCCAGTACTTC. This translates into CASSREAGEETQYF. The genes are TRBV4-1 and TRBJ2-5; 8 bases agree with TRBD2. This CDR3 is built from 14 residues. Germline values: CDR1 MGHRA, CDR2 YSYEKL. The J segment lost 3 bases and the V segment lost 4 bases, leaving 4 bases of the junction unmatched.

In nucleotides, the CDR3 is TGTGCCAGCAGTTACTCGTGGGGGAACACTGAAGCTTTCTTT. Translated, it gives CASSYSWGNTEAFF. The chain links TRBV6-6 to TRBJ1-1; D is uncertain. Germline CDR1 is MNHNY and CDR2 is SVGAGI (reference sequence). This CDR3 spans 14 amino acids. The V end was cut by 0 bases, the J end by 1 base, with 6 bases between.

V gene TRBV19 combines with J gene TRBJ1-5; D is perhaps TRBD1 (5 bases). The ends were cut back, 10 bases at V and 7 bases at J, with 17 bases in the middle. The CDR3 is 13 residues long. The germline CDR1 and CDR2 sequences are LNHDA and SQIVND (reference sequence). The CDR3 protein is CAISQGWGQPQHF. In DNA, the CDR3 is TGTGCCATCTCCCAGGGATGGGGACAGCCCCAGCATTTT.

The chain uses TRBV7-7 and TRBJ2-6; TRBD1 or TRBD2 may be the D gene (5 bases each). In germline, CDR1 is SSHAT, CDR2 FNYEAQ (reference sequence). Trimming cost V 5 bases and J 0 bases, with 11 bases left between them. The CDR3 runs to 16 residues. CDR3 coding DNA: TGTGCCAGCAGCCCCGGGGCCCGCTCTGGGGCCAACGTCCTGACTTTC. It yields the protein CASSPGARSGANVLTF.

This chain's CDR3 is CASSQEGEAEAFF. DNA of the CDR3: TGTGCCAGCAGCCAAGAGGGGGAAGCTGAAGCTTTCTTT. The genes are TRBV4-2 and TRBJ1-1; TRBD1 is a possible D gene (5 bases). This CDR3 spans 13 amino acids. Germline-derived CDR1 and CDR2 are LGHNA and YNFKEQ. Trimming took 0 bases from V and 6 from J, leaving 8 bases between them.

Note on this clone: At one of its ends the junction is not consistent with the germline gene, which may arise from a read error. The identical CDR3 is also encoded by other nucleotide sequences in the sample. This chain connects TRBV5-4 to TRBJ2-2; no clear D. The CDR3 totals 13 residues. Germline CDR1 and CDR2: SGHNT and YYREEE (reference sequence). Here the CDR3 reads CASSLLGLGELFF. The CDR3 nucleotides read TGCGCCAGCAGCCTTCTAGGCCTCGGGGAGCTGTTTTTT.

V is TRBV6-6 and J is TRBJ1-1; D perhaps matches TRBD1 (6 bases). CDR1 and CDR2 (germline): MNHNY, SVGAGI (reference sequence). This CDR3 spans 14 amino acids. Between the trimmed V and J ends, which lost 6 bases and 1 base, there was a span of 12 bases. CDR3 loop: CASSPGHSNTEAFF. In DNA form, the CDR3 reads TGTGCCAGCAGCCCGGGACACTCGAACACTGAAGCTTTCTTT.

The chain joins TRBV4-3 to TRBJ2-3, with D possibly being TRBD1 (5 bases). In germline, CDR1 is LGHNA, CDR2 YSLEER. This CDR3 is built from 15 residues. V was clipped by 0 bases and J by 1 base, with 8 bases between them. The CDR3 nucleotides are TGCGCCAGCAGCCAAGATTGGGGCCGCACAGATACGCAGTATTTT. Amino acids: CASSQDWGRTDTQYF.

V is TRBV14 and J is TRBJ2-3, with TRBD2 matching 11 bases. This CDR3 contains 15 residues. Germline V gene lookup returns CDR1 SGHDN and CDR2 FVKESK. Germline trimming cut 4 bases from V and 2 bases from J; bases unmatched to any gene: 2. CDR3 in amino acids: CASSRLAGTTDTQYF. CDR3 coding DNA: TGTGCCAGCAGCCGACTAGCGGGGACCACAGATACGCAGTATTTT.